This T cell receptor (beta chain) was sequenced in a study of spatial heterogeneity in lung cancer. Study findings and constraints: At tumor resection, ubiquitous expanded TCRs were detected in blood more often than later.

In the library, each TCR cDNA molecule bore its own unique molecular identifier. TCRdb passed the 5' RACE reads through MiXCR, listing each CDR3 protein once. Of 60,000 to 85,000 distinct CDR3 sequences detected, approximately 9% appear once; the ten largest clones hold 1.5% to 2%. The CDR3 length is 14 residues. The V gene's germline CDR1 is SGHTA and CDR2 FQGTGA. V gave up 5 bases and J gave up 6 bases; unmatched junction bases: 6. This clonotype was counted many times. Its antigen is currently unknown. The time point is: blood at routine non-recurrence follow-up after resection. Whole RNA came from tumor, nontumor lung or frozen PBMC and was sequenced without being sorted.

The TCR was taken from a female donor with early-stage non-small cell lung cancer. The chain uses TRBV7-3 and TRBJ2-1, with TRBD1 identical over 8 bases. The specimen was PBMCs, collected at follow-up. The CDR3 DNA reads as TGTGCCAGCAGCCTTGGACAGGGCGGCAATGAGCAGTTCTTC. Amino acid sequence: CASSLGQGGNEQFF.